The entry below describes one T cell receptor (beta chain). The antigen is unknown. The data were obtained in a study of OX40 agonist ivuxolimab in advanced cancers. Turning to the study itself: All patients had ivuxolimab intravenously every 2 weeks at 0.01 to 10 mg/kg. Partial responses occurred in Three dose-escalation patients, one with hepatocellular carcinoma and two with cutaneous melanoma. Broader study findings: Expanded clones tended on average to be more numerous among CD8+ T cells than CD4+. At 0.1 to 3.0 mg/kg and by week 6, CD4+ and CD8+ T cells in the blood had expanded clonally.

TCRdb's copy holds only in-frame clones and misses some; the assay was immunoSEQ multiplex PCR. The sample holds approximately 70,000 clones, about four fifths seen once. The CDR3 extends over 14 amino acids. Germline-derived CDR1 and CDR2 are MNHNS and SASEGT. Trimming stripped 5 bases from V and 2 bases from J, with 12 bases between. The clonotype comes from an adult with an advanced solid tumor such as melanoma, head and neck, liver or kidney cancer. Sequenced here: CD4+ or CD8+ T cells sorted from blood, sampled in a trial of the OX40 agonist ivuxolimab. The chain has TRBV6-1 and TRBJ1-1; unclear D gene. CDR3 sequence reads: CASSFLDLNTEAFF. CDR3 in DNA: TGTGCCAGCAGTTTTTTGGACTTAAACACTGAAGCTTTCTTT.